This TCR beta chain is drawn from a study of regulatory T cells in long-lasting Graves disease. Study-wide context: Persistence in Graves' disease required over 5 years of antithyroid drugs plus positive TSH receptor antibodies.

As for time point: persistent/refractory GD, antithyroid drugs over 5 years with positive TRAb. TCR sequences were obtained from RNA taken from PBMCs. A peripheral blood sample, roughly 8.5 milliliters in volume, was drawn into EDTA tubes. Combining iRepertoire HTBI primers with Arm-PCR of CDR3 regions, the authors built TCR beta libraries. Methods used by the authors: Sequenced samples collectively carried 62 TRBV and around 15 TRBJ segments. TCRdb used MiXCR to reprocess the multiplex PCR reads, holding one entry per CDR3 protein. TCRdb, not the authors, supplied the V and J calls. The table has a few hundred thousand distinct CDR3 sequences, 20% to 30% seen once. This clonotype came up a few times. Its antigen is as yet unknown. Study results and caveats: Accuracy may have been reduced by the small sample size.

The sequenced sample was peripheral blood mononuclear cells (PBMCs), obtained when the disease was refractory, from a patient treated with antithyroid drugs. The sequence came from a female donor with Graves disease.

The CDR3 nucleotides are TGTGCCACCAGTGAGGGCGGGGAGCTGTTTTTT. This sequence encodes CATSEGGELFF. The chain recombines TRBV24-1 with TRBJ2-2; D is uncertain. The CDR3 runs 11 residues. The V gene lost 4 bases and the J gene lost 7 bases, with 3 bases spanning the gap. Germline V CDR1 and CDR2: KGHDR, SFDVKD.